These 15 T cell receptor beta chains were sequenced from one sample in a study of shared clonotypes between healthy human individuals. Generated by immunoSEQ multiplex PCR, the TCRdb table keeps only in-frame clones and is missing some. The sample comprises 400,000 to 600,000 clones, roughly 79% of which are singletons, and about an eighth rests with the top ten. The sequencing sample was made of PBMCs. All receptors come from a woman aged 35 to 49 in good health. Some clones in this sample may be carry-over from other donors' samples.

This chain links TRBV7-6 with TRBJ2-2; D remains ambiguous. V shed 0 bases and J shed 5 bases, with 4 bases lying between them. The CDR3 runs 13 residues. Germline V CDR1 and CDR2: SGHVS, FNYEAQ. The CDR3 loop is CASSLASTGELFF. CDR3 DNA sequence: TGTGCCAGCAGCTTAGCGTCTACCGGGGAGCTGTTTTTT.

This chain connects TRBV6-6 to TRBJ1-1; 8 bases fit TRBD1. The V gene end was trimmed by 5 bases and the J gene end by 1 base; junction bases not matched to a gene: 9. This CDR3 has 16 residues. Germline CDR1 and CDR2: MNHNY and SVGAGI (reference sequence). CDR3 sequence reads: CASSQPDRGGNTEAFF. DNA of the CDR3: TGTGCCAGCAGTCAGCCTGACAGGGGCGGGAACACTGAAGCTTTCTTT.

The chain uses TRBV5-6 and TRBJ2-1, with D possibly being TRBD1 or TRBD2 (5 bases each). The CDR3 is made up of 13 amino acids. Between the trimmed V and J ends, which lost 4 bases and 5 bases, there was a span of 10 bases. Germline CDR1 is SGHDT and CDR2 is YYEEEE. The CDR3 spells CASSRDQNNEQFF. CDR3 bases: TGTGCCAGCAGCCGGGACCAAAACAATGAGCAGTTCTTC.

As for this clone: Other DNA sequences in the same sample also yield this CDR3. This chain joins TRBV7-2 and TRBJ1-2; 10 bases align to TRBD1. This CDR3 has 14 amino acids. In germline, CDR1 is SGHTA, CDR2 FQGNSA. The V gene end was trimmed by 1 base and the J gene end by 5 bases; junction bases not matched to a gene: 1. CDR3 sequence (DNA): TGTGCCAGCAGCTTAGGGACAGGGGGTTATGGCTACACCTTC. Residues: CASSLGTGGYGYTF.

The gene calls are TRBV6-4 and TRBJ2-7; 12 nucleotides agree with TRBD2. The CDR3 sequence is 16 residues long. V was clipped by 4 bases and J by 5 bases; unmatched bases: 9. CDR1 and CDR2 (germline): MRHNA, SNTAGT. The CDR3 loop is CASSVLVLAGGDEQYF. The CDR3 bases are TGTGCCAGCAGTGTTCTTGTCCTAGCGGGAGGGGACGAGCAGTACTTC.

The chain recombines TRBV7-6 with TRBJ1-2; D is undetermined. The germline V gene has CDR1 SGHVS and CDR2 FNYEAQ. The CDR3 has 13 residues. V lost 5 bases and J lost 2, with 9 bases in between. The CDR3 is CASSGWGNYGYTF. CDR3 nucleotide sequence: TGTGCCAGCAGCGGGTGGGGAAACTATGGCTACACCTTC.

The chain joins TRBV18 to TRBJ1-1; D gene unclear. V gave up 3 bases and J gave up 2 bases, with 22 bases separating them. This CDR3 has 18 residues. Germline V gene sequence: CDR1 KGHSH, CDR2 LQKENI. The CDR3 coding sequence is TGTGCCAGCTCACCTTCCTACGGGCGACAAATCGGTAACACTGAAGCTTTCTTT. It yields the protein CASSPSYGRQIGNTEAFF.

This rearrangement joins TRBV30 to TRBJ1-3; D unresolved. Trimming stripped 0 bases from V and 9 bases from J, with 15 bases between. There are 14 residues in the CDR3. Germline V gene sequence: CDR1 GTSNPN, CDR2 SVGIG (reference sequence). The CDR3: CAWSVLEVSGTIYF. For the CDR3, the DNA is TGTGCCTGGAGTGTACTCGAAGTCAGCGGCACCATATATTTT.

CDR3 protein: CASSPTQGYNQPQHF. The CDR3, as DNA: TGTGCCAGCTCACCGACACAGGGTTACAATCAGCCCCAGCATTTT. The genes are TRBV18 and TRBJ1-5; a weak D match, TRBD1 (6 bases). The germline V and J ends were trimmed by 3 bases and 3 bases, with 12 bases remaining between them. The length of the CDR3 is 15 residues. Germline CDR1 reads KGHSH; CDR2 reads LQKENI. Complete variable domain (other parts from reference TRBV18 and TRBJ1-5): NAGVMQNPRHLVRRRGQEARLRCSPMKGHSHVYWYRQLPEEGLKFMVYLQKENIIDESGMPKERFSAEFPKEGPSILRIQQVVRGDSAAYFCASSPTQGYNQPQHFGDGTRLSIL.

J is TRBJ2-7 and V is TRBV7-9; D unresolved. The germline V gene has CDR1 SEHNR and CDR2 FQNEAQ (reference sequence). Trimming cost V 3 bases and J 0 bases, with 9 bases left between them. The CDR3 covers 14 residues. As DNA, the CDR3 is TGTGCCAGCAGCTTGAGCGCAGTCTCCTACGAGCAGTACTTC. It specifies CASSLSAVSYEQYF. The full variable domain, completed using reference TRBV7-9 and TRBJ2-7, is DTGVSQNPRHKITKRGQNVTFRCDPISEHNRLYWYRQTLGQGPEFLTYFQNEAQLEKSRLLSDRFSAERPKGSFSTLEIQRTEQGDSAMYLCASSLSAVSYEQYFGPGTRLTVT.

CDR3 loop: CASRLARTNGNNEQFF. The CDR3 coding sequence is TGTGCAAGTCGCTTAGCCAGGACAAACGGGAACAATGAGCAGTTCTTC. The V call is TRBV12-2, the J call TRBJ2-1. TRBV12-2 is tagged as a pseudogene. This CDR3 is 16 amino acids long.

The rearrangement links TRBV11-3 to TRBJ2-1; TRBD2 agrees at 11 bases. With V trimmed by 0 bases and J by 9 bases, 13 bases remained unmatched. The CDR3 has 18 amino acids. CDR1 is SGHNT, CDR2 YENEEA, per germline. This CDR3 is CASSLDQASGLAGGEQFF. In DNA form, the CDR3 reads TGTGCCAGCAGCTTAGATCAGGCCTCGGGGCTAGCGGGAGGTGAGCAGTTCTTC.

The CDR3 region is CATSQGLAGHNEQFF. The DNA of the CDR3 is TGTGCCACCAGCCAAGGACTAGCGGGACACAATGAGCAGTTCTTC. V is TRBV15 and J is TRBJ2-1; 12 bases align to TRBD2. V lost 5 bases and J lost 5; bases outside the gene matches: 4. Germline V gene sequence: CDR1 LNHNV, CDR2 YYDKDF (reference sequence). The CDR3 extends over 15 amino acids.

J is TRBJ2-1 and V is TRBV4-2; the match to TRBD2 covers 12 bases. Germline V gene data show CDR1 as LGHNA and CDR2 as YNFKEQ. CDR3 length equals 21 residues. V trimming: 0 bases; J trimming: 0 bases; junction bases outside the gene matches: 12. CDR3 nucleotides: TGTGCCAGCAGCCAAGAACCACAACGACTAGCGGGAGCGACCTCCTACAATGAGCAGTTCTTC. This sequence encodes CASSQEPQRLAGATSYNEQFF.

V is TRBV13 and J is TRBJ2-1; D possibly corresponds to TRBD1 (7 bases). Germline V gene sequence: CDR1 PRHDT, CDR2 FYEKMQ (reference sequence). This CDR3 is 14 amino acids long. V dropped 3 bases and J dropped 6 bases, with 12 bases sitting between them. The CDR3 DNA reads TGTGCCAGCAGCTTCCAGGGGGGCCCCAATGAGCAGTTCTTC. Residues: CASSFQGGPNEQFF.